This T cell receptor (beta chain) stems from a study of low-dose radiotherapy and immunotherapy resistance in tumors. The CDR3 is 15 residues long. Per the germline V gene, CDR1 is LGHNA and CDR2 is YNFKEQ. V was shortened by 0 bases and J by 0 bases, with 8 bases between the two germline ends. The time point: before trial treatment. Alpha and beta chains were covered, as first-strand cDNA relied on TRAV- and TRBV-specific primers. TCR amplification ran roughly 21 PCR cycles using constant-region and V-primer adapter primers. TCRdb passed the reads through MiXCR, listing each CDR3 protein once. This sample has about 39,000 distinct CDR3 sequences, with 30% to 35% found just once.

V and J are TRBV4-2 and TRBJ1-1, with unresolved D. Sequencing was performed on PBMCs, taken before treatment. The receptor comes from a male donor with gallbladder cancer. The CDR3 spells CASSQESTMNTEAFF. CDR3 DNA: TGTGCCAGCAGCCAAGAATCCACCATGAACACTGAAGCTTTCTTT.